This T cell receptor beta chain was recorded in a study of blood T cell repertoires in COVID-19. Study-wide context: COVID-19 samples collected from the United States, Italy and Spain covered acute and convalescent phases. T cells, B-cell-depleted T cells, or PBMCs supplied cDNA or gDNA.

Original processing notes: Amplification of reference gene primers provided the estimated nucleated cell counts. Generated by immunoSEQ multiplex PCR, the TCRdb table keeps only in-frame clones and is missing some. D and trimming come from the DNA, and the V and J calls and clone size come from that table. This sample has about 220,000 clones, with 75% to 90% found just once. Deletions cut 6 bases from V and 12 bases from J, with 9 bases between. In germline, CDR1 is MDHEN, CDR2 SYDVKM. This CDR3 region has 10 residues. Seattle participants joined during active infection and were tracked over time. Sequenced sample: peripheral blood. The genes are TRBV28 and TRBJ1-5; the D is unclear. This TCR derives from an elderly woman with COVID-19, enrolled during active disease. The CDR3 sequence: CASRAGIQHF. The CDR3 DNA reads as TGTGCCAGCAGGGCCGGGATCCAGCATTTT.